Below, 18 T cell receptor beta chains from the same sample are listed, as sequenced in a study of blood T cell repertoires in COVID-19. TCRdb's table, derived via immunoSEQ multiplex PCR, lists solely in-frame clones and lacks some. The sample lists about 150,000 clones, 84% occurring once. Sequenced sample: peripheral blood. These receptors came from a woman aged 50 to 65 with acute or convalescent COVID-19.

The CDR3 bases are TGTGCCAGCAGTAACAGGAACTATGGCTACACCTTC. It encodes CASSNRNYGYTF. The V call is TRBV11-2, the J call TRBJ1-2; D might be TRBD1 (5 bases). V was cut by 6 bases and J by 2 bases, with 7 bases left in between. This CDR3 is 12 amino acids long. CDR1 is SGHAT, CDR2 FQNNGV, per germline.

The genes are TRBV6-5 and TRBJ2-5, with D perhaps matching TRBD1 (6 bases). The CDR3 spans 15 residues. V was shortened by 5 bases and J by 2 bases, with 15 bases between the two germline ends. The germline gives CDR1 MNHEY, CDR2 SVGAGI. The DNA of the CDR3 is TGTGCCAGCAGTACAACTGAGGGGGTTCAAGAGACCCAGTACTTC. Translating it yields CASSTTEGVQETQYF.

The V gene is TRBV7-2, the J gene TRBJ2-7; 7 bases align to TRBD2. Losses at the gene ends were 5 bases for V and 3 bases for J; bases not matched to a gene: 7. This CDR3 is 14 amino acids long. Germline-derived CDR1 and CDR2 are SGHTA and FQGNSA. The DNA of the CDR3 is TGTGCCAGCAGCATCCAAGCGGGGCGCTACGAGCAGTACTTC. It translates to CASSIQAGRYEQYF.

The V call is TRBV6-6, the J call TRBJ2-1; 11 positions match TRBD2. With V trimmed by 5 bases and J by 5 bases, 8 bases remained unmatched. Germline lookup yields CDR1 MNHNY and CDR2 SVGAGI (reference sequence). The CDR3 spans 16 residues. This CDR3 reads CASSRTGLAEHNEQFF. CDR3 nucleotide sequence: TGTGCCAGCAGTCGAACGGGACTAGCGGAACACAATGAGCAGTTCTTC.

The gene calls are TRBV14 and TRBJ1-2; D is perhaps TRBD1 (6 bases). Trimming pared 0 bases from V and 6 bases from J, leaving 20 bases between. The germline V gene encodes CDR1 SGHDN and CDR2 FVKESK. The CDR3 runs to 17 residues. The CDR3 DNA sequence: TGTGCCAGCAGCCAAGACCCTCGACTGACAGGTACAGATGGCTACACCTTC. It specifies CASSQDPRLTGTDGYTF.

This clone appeared a few times. The genes are TRBV7-6 and TRBJ2-7, with TRBD2 matching 10 bases. CDR1 and CDR2 (germline): SGHVS, FNYEAQ. The CDR3 is 17 amino acids. The V and J ends lost 1 base and 3 bases, in that order; junction bases with no gene match: 9. The CDR3 protein is CASSLVPSSGRDYEQYF. The CDR3 nucleotides are TGTGCCAGCAGCTTAGTTCCCTCTAGCGGGAGAGACTACGAGCAGTACTTC.

The V call is TRBV7-2, the J call TRBJ1-2; D gene uncertain. The CDR3 has 14 amino acids. Trimming removed 1 base from V and 8 bases from J, with 14 bases in between. CDR1 is SGHTA, CDR2 FQGNSA, per germline. The CDR3 bases are TGTGCCAGCAGCTTAGGCGGGCACTTTAGGGGCTACACCTTC. Protein product: CASSLGGHFRGYTF.

The chain has TRBV5-1 and TRBJ2-5; 9 bases agree with TRBD2. The CDR3 totals 15 residues. V lost 0 bases to trimming and J lost 2 bases; unmatched junction nucleotides: 2. Germline loops: CDR1 SGHRS, CDR2 YFSETQ. CDR3 in DNA: TGCGCCAGCAGCTTGGCTAGCGGGACTCAAGAGACCCAGTACTTC. The encoded protein is CASSLASGTQETQYF. Using reference TRBV5-1 and TRBJ2-5 for the parts outside the CDR3, the full variable domain is KAGVTQTPRYLIKTRGQQVTLSCSPISGHRSVSWYQQTPGQGLQFLFEYFSETQRNKGNFPGRFSGRQFSNSRSEMNVSTLELGDSALYLCASSLASGTQETQYFGPGTRLLVL.

The chain joins TRBV3-1 (or the pseudogene TRBV3-2) to TRBJ2-2, with 8 bases fitting TRBD2. Germline V gene lookup returns CDR1 LGHDT and CDR2 YNNKEL (reference sequence). The CDR3 sequence is 15 residues long. V shed 3 bases and J 4 bases; nucleotides not matched to a gene: 4. CDR3 coding DNA: TGTGCCAGCAGCCATCGGACTAGCATCACCGGGGAGCTGTTTTTT. Its translation: CASSHRTSITGELFF.

The V call is TRBV4-3, the J call TRBJ2-2; the D gene is possibly TRBD1 (6 bases). The V end was cut by 4 bases, the J end by 6 bases, with 18 bases between. The CDR3 runs to 16 residues. The germline V gene has CDR1 LGHNA and CDR2 YSLEER. The CDR3 DNA sequence: TGCGCCAGCAGCCCCTATAAACAGGGATTTTCCGGGGAGCTGTTTTTT. Its protein product is CASSPYKQGFSGELFF.

Only one count was recorded for this clone. This sequence joins TRBV5-1 and TRBJ2-7; 11 bases fit TRBD1. The germline gives CDR1 SGHRS, CDR2 YFSETQ. With V trimmed by 6 bases and J by 4 bases, 12 bases remained unmatched. The CDR3 loop spans 16 amino acids. Here the CDR3 reads CASNRVSGQGVYEQYF. The CDR3 DNA follows: TGCGCCAGCAACCGTGTTTCGGGACAGGGGGTTTACGAGCAGTACTTC.

The V gene is TRBV5-4, the J gene TRBJ2-5, with no clear D. The length of the CDR3 is 14 residues. Germline V gives CDR1 SGHNT, CDR2 YYREEE (reference sequence). The V end lost 0 bases, the J end lost 2 bases, and 8 bases lay between the germline ends. The CDR3: CASSLAGSQETQYF. DNA for the CDR3: TGTGCCAGCAGCTTGGCCGGGTCTCAAGAGACCCAGTACTTC. The whole variable domain, filled in from reference TRBV5-4 and TRBJ2-5, reads ETGVTQSPTHLIKTRGQQVTLRCSSQSGHNTVSWYQQALGQGPQFIFQYYREEENGRGNFPPRFSGLQFPNYSSELNVNALELDDSALYLCASSLAGSQETQYFGPGTRLLVL.

The chain has TRBV27 and TRBJ1-5; D remains ambiguous. The germline V and J ends were trimmed by 3 bases and 2 bases, with 11 bases remaining between them. CDR3 length: 15 residues. Germline CDR1 and CDR2: MNHEY and SMNVEV (reference sequence). The CDR3 sequence: CASSFEPRGNQPQHF. The DNA for the CDR3 is TGTGCCAGCAGTTTCGAACCTCGGGGCAATCAGCCCCAGCATTTT.

The CDR3 bases are TGTGCCAGCAGCTCAGTCCTTGGGGGCGACTCTGGAAACACCATATATTTT. The encoded protein is CASSSVLGGDSGNTIYF. The chain links TRBV5-6 to TRBJ1-3; a possible D gene is TRBD1 (6 bases). The CDR3 covers 17 residues. The V end lost 3 bases, the J end lost 0 bases, and 16 bases lay between the germline ends. Looked up from germline, CDR1 is SGHDT and CDR2 is YYEEEE.

V gene TRBV6-2 or TRBV6-3 combines with J gene TRBJ1-3; 7 positions match TRBD1. Per the germline V gene, CDR1 is MNHEY and CDR2 is SVGEGT. CDR3 length: 14 amino acids. V shed 6 bases and J 0 bases; nucleotides not matched to a gene: 2. CDR3 sequence (DNA): TGTGCCAGCAGCGACAGGGACTCTGGAAACACCATATATTTT. Encoded protein: CASSDRDSGNTIYF.

The chain combines TRBV7-2 with TRBJ2-2; the match to TRBD2 covers 12 bases. The CDR3 extends over 15 amino acids. V was pared by 5 bases and J by 6 bases, with 4 bases of the junction left unmatched. In germline, CDR1 is SGHTA, CDR2 FQGNSA. The CDR3 loop is CASSASSGGAGELFF. CDR3 nucleotide sequence: TGTGCCAGCAGCGCCTCTAGCGGGGGGGCCGGGGAGCTGTTTTTT.

The chain uses TRBV6-2 or TRBV6-3 and TRBJ1-1, with 7 bases aligning to TRBD1. The CDR3 extends over 15 amino acids. V was clipped by 6 bases and J by 4 bases; unmatched bases: 11. Germline CDR1 and CDR2: MNHEY and SVGEGT. CDR3: CASSPRQGAGTEAFF. Here the CDR3 DNA reads TGTGCCAGCAGCCCAAGACAGGGTGCAGGCACTGAAGCTTTCTTT.

V is TRBV5-1 and J is TRBJ1-5; D possibly corresponds to TRBD1 (5 bases). Germline assignment: CDR1 SGHRS and CDR2 YFSETQ. V was pared by 4 bases and J by 2 bases, with 13 bases between. The CDR3 has 15 amino acids. This chain's CDR3 is CASSLDTGGNQPQHF. CDR3 DNA: TGCGCCAGCAGCCTAGACACGGGGGGCAATCAGCCCCAGCATTTT.